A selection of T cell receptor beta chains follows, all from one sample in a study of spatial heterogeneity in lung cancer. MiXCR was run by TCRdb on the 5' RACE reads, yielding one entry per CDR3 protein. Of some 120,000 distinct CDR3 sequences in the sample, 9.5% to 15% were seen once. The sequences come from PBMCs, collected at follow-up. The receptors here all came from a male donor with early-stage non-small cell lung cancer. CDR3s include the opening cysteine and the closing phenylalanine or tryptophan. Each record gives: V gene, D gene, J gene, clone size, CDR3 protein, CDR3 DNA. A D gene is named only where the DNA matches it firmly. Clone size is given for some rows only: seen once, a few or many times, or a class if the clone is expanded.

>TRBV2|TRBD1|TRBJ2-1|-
CASIPGDRALNNEQFF
TGTGCCAGCATCCCGGGGGACAGGGCATTGAACAATGAGCAGTTCTTC
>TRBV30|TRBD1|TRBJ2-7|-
CAWSVVLDRAAYEQYF
TGTGCCTGGAGTGTAGTTCTTGACAGGGCGGCCTACGAGCAGTACTTC
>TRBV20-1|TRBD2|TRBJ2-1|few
CSAILAGGGNEQFF
TGCAGTGCGATACTAGCGGGGGGCGGGAATGAGCAGTTCTTC
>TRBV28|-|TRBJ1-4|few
CASSFSRVVKLFF
TGTGCCAGCAGTTTTTCCAGGGTTGTAAAACTGTTTTTT
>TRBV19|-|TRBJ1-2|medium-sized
CASSTLTGTTNYGYTF
TGTGCCAGTAGTACCTTAACAGGGACCACTAACTATGGCTACACCTTC
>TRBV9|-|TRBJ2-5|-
CASSVERGAGETQYF
TGTGCCAGCAGCGTAGAGAGGGGCGCCGGGGAGACCCAGTACTTC
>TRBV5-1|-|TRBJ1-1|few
CASSPRQDQGTEAFF
TGCGCCAGCAGCCCACGACAGGACCAGGGGACTGAAGCTTTCTTT
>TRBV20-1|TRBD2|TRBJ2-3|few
CSARETSAGTYTDTQYF
TGCAGTGCTAGAGAGACTAGCGCCGGGACATACACAGATACGCAGTATTTT
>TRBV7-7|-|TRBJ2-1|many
CASSPAPTYNEQFF
TGTGCTAGCAGCCCTGCGCCGACCTACAATGAGCAGTTCTTC
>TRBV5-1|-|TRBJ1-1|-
CASSLVWTEDTEAFF
TGCGCCAGCAGCTTGGTGTGGACAGAAGACACTGAAGCTTTCTTT
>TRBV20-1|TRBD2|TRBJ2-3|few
CSADSGGTDTQYF
TGCAGTGCTGATAGCGGGGGCACAGATACGCAGTATTTT
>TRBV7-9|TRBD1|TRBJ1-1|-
CASSPLQGVSTEAFF
TGTGCCAGCAGCCCGCTGCAGGGGGTGAGCACTGAAGCTTTCTTT
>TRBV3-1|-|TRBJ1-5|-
CASSQGQYSNQPQHF
TGTGCCAGCAGCCAAGGACAATATAGCAATCAGCCCCAGCATTTT
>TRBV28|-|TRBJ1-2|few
CASSPGDTYYGYTF
TGTGCCAGCAGTCCGGGGGACACATACTATGGCTACACCTTC
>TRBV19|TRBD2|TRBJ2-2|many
CASNHGGFANTGELFF
TGTGCCAGTAATCACGGGGGGTTCGCGAACACCGGGGAGCTGTTTTTT
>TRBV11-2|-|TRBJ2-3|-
CASSEGIKDTQYF
TGTGCCAGCAGCGAGGGTATTAAGGATACGCAGTATTTT
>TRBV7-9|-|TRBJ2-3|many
CASSLITGRTDTQYF
TGTGCCAGCAGTCTAATTACAGGGCGCACAGATACGCAGTATTTT
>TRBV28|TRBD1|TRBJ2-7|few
CASEGQSYEQYF
TGTGCCAGCGAGGGACAGTCGTACGAGCAGTACTTC
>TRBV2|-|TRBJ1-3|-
CASSRDNSGNTIYF
TGTGCCAGCAGCCGGGACAACTCTGGAAACACCATATATTTT
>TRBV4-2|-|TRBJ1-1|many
CASSQENMNTEAFF
TGTGCCAGCAGCCAAGAGAACATGAACACTGAAGCTTTCTTT
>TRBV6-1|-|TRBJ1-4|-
CASSLAGGQSNEKLFF
TGTGCCAGCAGTCTCGCCGGAGGACAGTCTAATGAAAAACTGTTTTTT
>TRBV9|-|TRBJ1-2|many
CASSVAAGTNYGYTF
TGTGCCAGCAGCGTAGCGGCCGGAACTAACTATGGCTACACCTTC
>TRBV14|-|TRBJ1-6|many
CASSKASSPLHF
TGTGCCAGCAGCAAAGCCTCTTCACCCCTCCACTTT
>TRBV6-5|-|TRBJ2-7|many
CASRHDTYSYEQYF
TGTGCCAGCAGACACGACACCTACTCCTACGAGCAGTACTTC
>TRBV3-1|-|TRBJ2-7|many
CASSRGQFSYEQYF
TGTGCCAGCAGCCGGGGGCAGTTCTCCTACGAGCAGTACTTC
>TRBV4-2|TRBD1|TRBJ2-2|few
CASSQDLGQGERGELFF
TGTGCCAGCAGCCAAGATCTGGGACAGGGAGAACGCGGGGAGCTGTTTTTT
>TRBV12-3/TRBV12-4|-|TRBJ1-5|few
CASAQSGNQPQHF
TGTGCCAGCGCTCAAAGCGGGAATCAGCCCCAGCATTTT
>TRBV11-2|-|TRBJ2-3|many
CASSLGGFSRRFTDTQYF
TGTGCCAGCAGCTTAGGGGGCTTTAGCAGGAGGTTCACAGATACGCAGTATTTT
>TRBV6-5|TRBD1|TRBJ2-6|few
CASRTGGTGAGVLTF
TGTGCCAGCAGAACCGGAGGGACAGGGGCGGGTGTCCTGACTTTC
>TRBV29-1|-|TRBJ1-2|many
CSSGPGTYGYTF
TGCAGCTCGGGGCCAGGGACCTATGGCTACACCTTC
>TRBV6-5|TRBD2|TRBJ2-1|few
CASSYPPGLAGVKFF
TGTGCCAGCAGTTACCCTCCGGGACTAGCGGGGGTTAAGTTCTTC
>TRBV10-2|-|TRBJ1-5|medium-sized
CASSQGRDGSNQPQHF
TGCGCCAGCAGTCAAGGACGGGATGGGAGCAATCAGCCCCAGCATTTT
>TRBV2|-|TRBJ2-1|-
CASSTPGRLYNEQFF
TGTGCCAGCAGCACACCGGGACGATTGTACAATGAGCAGTTCTTC
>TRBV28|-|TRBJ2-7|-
CASSLSSGGLVYEQYF
TGTGCCAGCAGTTTATCATCAGGGGGGTTAGTCTACGAGCAGTACTTC
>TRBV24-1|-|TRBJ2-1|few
CATSDFLNEQFF
TGTGCCACCAGTGATTTCTTAAATGAGCAGTTCTTC
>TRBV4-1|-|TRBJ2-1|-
CASSQEVNEQFF
TGCGCCAGCAGCCAAGAGGTCAATGAGCAGTTCTTC
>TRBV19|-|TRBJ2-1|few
CASSPNRRGNNNEQFF
TGTGCCAGTAGCCCTAACCGCAGGGGAAATAACAATGAGCAGTTCTTC
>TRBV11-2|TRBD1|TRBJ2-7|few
CASSPPGQDFYEQYF
TGTGCCAGCAGCCCCCCGGGACAGGATTTCTACGAGCAGTACTTC
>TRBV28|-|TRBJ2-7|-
CASRGERRYEQYF
TGTGCCAGCAGGGGGGAGCGCCGCTACGAGCAGTACTTC
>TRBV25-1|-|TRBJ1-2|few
CAVRTANYGYTF
TGTGCCGTTCGGACAGCTAACTATGGCTACACCTTC
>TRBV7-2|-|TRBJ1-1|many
CASSLIQGTEAFF
TGTGCCAGCAGCTTAATCCAGGGGACTGAAGCTTTCTTT
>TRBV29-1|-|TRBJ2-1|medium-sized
CSVFKGSSDLYNEQFF
TGCAGCGTTTTCAAGGGGTCTAGCGACCTTTACAATGAGCAGTTCTTC
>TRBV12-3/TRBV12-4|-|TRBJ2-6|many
CASSSSGANVLTF
TGTGCCAGCAGTTCATCTGGGGCCAACGTCCTGACTTTC
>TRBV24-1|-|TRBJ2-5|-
CATSGGRGDQETQYF
TGTGCCACCAGTGGAGGAAGGGGCGACCAAGAGACCCAGTACTTC
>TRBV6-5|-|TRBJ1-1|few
CASSYGRVNTEAFF
TGTGCCAGCAGTTACGGCAGGGTAAACACTGAAGCTTTCTTT
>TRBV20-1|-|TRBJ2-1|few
CSARGQQSSYNEQFF
TGCAGTGCTAGGGGACAACAGAGCTCCTACAATGAGCAGTTCTTC
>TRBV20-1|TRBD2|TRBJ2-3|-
CSASPLARSTDTQYF
TGCAGTGCTAGCCCACTAGCGCGAAGCACAGATACGCAGTATTTT
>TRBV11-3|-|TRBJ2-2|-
CASSLLGGLNTGELFF
TGTGCCAGCAGCCTACTGGGGGGATTGAACACCGGGGAGCTGTTTTTT
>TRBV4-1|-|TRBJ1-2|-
CASSPRAWGNYGYTF
TGCGCCAGCAGCCCGCGCGCCTGGGGGAACTATGGCTACACCTTC
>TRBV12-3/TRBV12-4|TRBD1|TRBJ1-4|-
CASSSAGTGVEKLFF
TGTGCCAGCAGTTCGGCCGGGACAGGGGTAGAAAAACTGTTTTTT
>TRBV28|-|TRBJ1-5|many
CASSSRLGGNNQPQHF
TGTGCCAGCAGTTCCCGGTTAGGAGGAAATAATCAGCCCCAGCATTTT
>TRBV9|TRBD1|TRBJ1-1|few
CASSLRTGPNTEAFF
TGTGCCAGCAGCTTGAGGACAGGACCGAACACTGAAGCTTTCTTT
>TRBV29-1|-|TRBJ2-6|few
CSVGGGTGANVLTF
TGCAGCGTTGGTGGGGGTACTGGGGCCAACGTCCTGACTTTC
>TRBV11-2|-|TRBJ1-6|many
CASSLEPGPNSPLHF
TGTGCCAGCAGCTTAGAACCAGGCCCTAATTCACCCCTCCACTTT